This entry is about one TCR beta chain. Its antigen remains unidentified. Time point given: pre-sensitization, week 0. Treatment specified: therapeutic diphenylcyclopropenone sensitization with weekly scalp DPC. These data originate in a study of human T cells and chemical hapten exposure. Study findings and constraints: Against controls, expanded TCRs gave rise to significantly more large CDR3 similarity clusters. Every donor had alopecia, and their immune response may therefore differ from healthy people's.

There are 18 residues in the CDR3. Per germline, CDR1 SGHTA and CDR2 FQGTGA. V lost 4 bases to trimming and J lost 1 base; unmatched junction nucleotides: 6. It was the library that attached unique molecular identifiers to individual cDNA molecules. TCRdb fed the RACE reads into MiXCR, producing one record per CDR3 protein. The sample lists roughly 81,000 distinct CDR3 sequences; around 7.9% were seen once. The sample consisted of whole blood, taken in connection with sensitization to the hapten diphenylcyclopropenone (DPC). This TCR was sampled from a man in his forties with alopecia areata. Some clones in this sample may be carry-over from other donors' samples. This rearrangement joins TRBV7-3 to TRBJ2-3; 15 bases fit TRBD2. As DNA, the CDR3 is TGTGCCAGCAGCTCCGGACTAGCGGGAGGGCTTCGCACAGATACGCAGTATTTT. Protein: CASSSGLAGGLRTDTQYF.